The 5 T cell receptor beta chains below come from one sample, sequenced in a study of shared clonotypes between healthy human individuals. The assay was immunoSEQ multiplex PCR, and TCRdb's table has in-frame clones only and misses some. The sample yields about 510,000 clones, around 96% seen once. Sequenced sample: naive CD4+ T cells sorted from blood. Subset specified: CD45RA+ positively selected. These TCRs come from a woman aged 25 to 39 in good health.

The CDR3 protein is CASSHRRLGQGSRDYGYTF. CDR3 nucleotide sequence: TGTGCCAGCAGCCATCGGCGGTTGGGACAGGGCTCCCGGGACTATGGCTACACCTTC. The chain joins TRBV13 to TRBJ1-2; 9 bases are shared with TRBD1. The CDR3 spans 19 residues. Germline CDR1 PRHDT, CDR2 FYEKMQ (reference sequence). V was pared by 5 bases and J by 3 bases, with 19 bases of the junction left unmatched. The whole variable domain, filled in from reference TRBV13 and TRBJ1-2, reads AAGVIQSPRHLIKEKRETATLKCYPIPRHDTVYWYQQGPGQDPQFLISFYEKMQSDKGSIPDRFSAQQFSDYHSELNMSSLELGDSALYFCASSHRRLGQGSRDYGYTFGSGTRLTVV.

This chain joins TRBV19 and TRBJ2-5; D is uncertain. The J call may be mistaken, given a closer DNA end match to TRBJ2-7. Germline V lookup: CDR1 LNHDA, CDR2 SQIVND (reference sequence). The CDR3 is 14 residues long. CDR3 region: CASSVPGRSYEQYF. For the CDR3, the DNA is TGTGCCAGTAGTGTACCCGGACGGAGCTACGAGCAGTACTTC.

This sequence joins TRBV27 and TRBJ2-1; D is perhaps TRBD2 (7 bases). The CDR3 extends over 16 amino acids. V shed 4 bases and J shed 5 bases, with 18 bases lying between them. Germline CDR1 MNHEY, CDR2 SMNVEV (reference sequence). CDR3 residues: CASSSRGGGSDNEQFF. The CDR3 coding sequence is TGTGCCAGCAGTTCGCGAGGGGGGGGATCGGACAATGAGCAGTTCTTC.

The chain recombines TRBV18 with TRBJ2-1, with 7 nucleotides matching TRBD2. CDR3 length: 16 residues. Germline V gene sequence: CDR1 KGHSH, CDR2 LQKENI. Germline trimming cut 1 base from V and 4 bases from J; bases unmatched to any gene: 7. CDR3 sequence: CASSPLGLGSYNEQFF. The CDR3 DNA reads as TGTGCCAGCTCACCACTCGGACTAGGATCATACAATGAGCAGTTCTTC.

The CDR3 DNA is TGCGCCAGCAGTTCGGGGGGGGGCAATCAGCCCCAGCATTTT. Amino acid sequence: CASSSGGGNQPQHF. J is TRBJ1-5 and V is TRBV4-1; maybe TRBD1 (5 bases). Germline V gene lookup returns CDR1 MGHRA and CDR2 YSYEKL. Trimming stripped 6 bases from V and 2 bases from J, with 11 bases between. This CDR3 has 14 amino acids.